This T cell receptor beta chain emerged from a study of regulatory T cells in long-lasting Graves disease. This clonotype was seen ten or more times. Assembly of TCR beta libraries relied on iRepertoire HTBI primers together with Arm-PCR of CDR3 regions. TCRdb reprocessed the multiplex PCR reads with MiXCR, giving one entry per CDR3 protein. The sample holds roughly 420,000 distinct CDR3 sequences, 15% to 20% seen once. The V and J ends lost 7 bases and 0 bases, in that order; junction bases with no gene match: 10. This CDR3 contains 16 residues. Indicated time point: newly diagnosed GD, antithyroid drugs for less than 3 months. Scientists built the TCR library using RNA that was extracted from PBMCs. These data also formed part of another study, on T cells in Graves' hyperthyroidism and ophthalmopathy.

The V gene is TRBV12-3 or TRBV12-4, the J gene TRBJ2-7; 9 bases map to TRBD2. The receptor was derived from a woman in her 30s with Graves disease. The sequencing here drew on peripheral blood mononuclear cells (PBMCs), taken at new diagnosis, from a patient treated with antithyroid drugs. CDR3 bases: TGTGCCAGCACCGCGGGGAGGCGGGAGGGCTCCTACGAGCAGTACTTC. It codes for CASTAGRREGSYEQYF.